The 8 T cell receptor beta chains given below trace back to one sample, sequenced in a study of shared clonotypes between healthy human individuals. Libraries were prepared by immunoSEQ multiplex PCR; TCRdb keeps only in-frame clonotypes and omits some of them. Of more than 400,000 clones in the sample, around 73% were seen once. The sample was PBMCs. All receptors come from a woman between 40 and 50 years old in good health. Some clones in this sample may be carry-over from other donors' samples.

The V and J genes are TRBV5-4 and TRBJ2-7, with D perhaps TRBD2 (7 bases). The CDR3 is 17 amino acids. V was cut by 0 bases and J by 7 bases, with 23 bases left in between. Germline V gene data show CDR1 as SGHNT and CDR2 as YYREEE (reference sequence). This chain's CDR3 is CASSLGSRAGRGVEQYF. CDR3 sequence (DNA): TGTGCCAGCAGCTTGGGGTCGCGGGCAGGGAGGGGGGTGGAGCAGTACTTC.

The rearrangement links TRBV9 to TRBJ2-2; the match to TRBD1 covers 9 bases. Germline V gives CDR1 SGDLS, CDR2 YYNGEE. The CDR3 covers 17 residues. The ends lost 4 bases at V and 7 bases at J; junction bases unmatched: 14. The DNA for the CDR3 is TGTGCCAGCAGCCCAACCACTAACAGGGGGCCAAGCGGGGAGCTGTTTTTT. Its translation is CASSPTTNRGPSGELFF. The variable domain in full, with the rest retrieved from reference TRBV9 and TRBJ2-2, is DSGVTQTPKHLITATGQRVTLRCSPRSGDLSVYWYQQSLDQGLQFLIQYYNGEERAKGNILERFSAQQFPDLHSELNLSSLELGDSALYFCASSPTTNRGPSGELFFGEGSRLTVL.

The genes are TRBV5-1 and TRBJ1-1; tentative D call: TRBD1 (6 bases). The CDR3 is made up of 14 amino acids. Trimming removed 4 bases at V and 5 bases at J, with 15 bases between. Germline loops: CDR1 SGHRS, CDR2 YFSETQ. CDR3 protein: CASSPTEGGTEAFF. The CDR3 DNA sequence: TGCGCCAGCAGCCCGACAGAAGGGGGGACTGAAGCTTTCTTT.

A word on this clone: The junction departs from the called germline gene at one end, perhaps through a read error. V gene TRBV5-1 combines with J gene TRBJ1-2, with D unresolved. The germline V gene encodes CDR1 SGHRS and CDR2 YFSETQ. The CDR3 sequence is 13 residues long. CDR3 in amino acids: CASSLAGLESPIF. CDR3 bases: TGCGCCAGCAGCTTGGCTGGGCTTGAGTCACCAATCTTC.

V gene TRBV7-2 combines with J gene TRBJ2-7; D is unresolved. The CDR3 consists of 15 residues. Germline CDR1 SGHTA, CDR2 FQGNSA. Trimming took off 5 bases at V and 2 bases at J, with 16 bases between the two ends. In DNA, the CDR3 is TGTGCCAGCAGCCCCCGTTACAGTGATACCTACGAGCAGTACTTC. Protein: CASSPRYSDTYEQYF.

The V gene is TRBV7-2, the J gene TRBJ2-5; tentatively, D is TRBD1 or TRBD2 (5 bases each). The CDR3 extends over 14 amino acids. Germline V lookup: CDR1 SGHTA, CDR2 FQGNSA. V shed 5 bases and J shed 3 bases, with 13 bases lying between them. The CDR3 nucleotides are TGTGCCAGCAGCCTGATCGGGACGAAAGAGACCCAGTACTTC. It codes for CASSLIGTKETQYF.

The CDR3, as DNA: TGTGCTAGTGGTTCATCGGGTCAGGATGGAGAGCAGTACTTC. Residues: CASGSSGQDGEQYF. The gene calls are TRBV12-5 and TRBJ2-7; the D is unclear. The CDR3 loop spans 14 amino acids. Trimming shortened V by 4 bases and J by 7 bases, and 17 bases separated the two germline ends. The germline CDR1 and CDR2 sequences are LGHNT and FRNRAP.

V is TRBV11-3 and J is TRBJ2-1; D is unresolved. From germline, CDR1 is SGHNT and CDR2 YENEEA. V was cut by 5 bases and J by 6 bases, with 11 bases left in between. The CDR3 sequence is 13 residues long. The CDR3 loop is CASSPLSGNEQFF. CDR3 bases: TGTGCCAGCAGCCCCCTCTCGGGCAATGAGCAGTTCTTC.